These T cell receptor beta chains were read from a single sample in a study of T-cell reconstitution after alpha-beta-depleted transplantation in children. TCRdb re-analysed the PCR reads in MiXCR, keeping a single row per CDR3 protein. This sample has approximately 980,000 distinct CDR3 sequences, with about 29% found just once. This material consisted of PBMCs, mostly from graft donor cells, taken 360 days after TCRalphabeta/CD19-depleted stem cell transplant. These receptors were obtained from a boy under two years old who had a stem cell transplant for SCID, so the T cells may come from the graft donor. CDR3s include the opening cysteine and the closing phenylalanine or tryptophan. The D gene is left open where the match is weak. Size is stated for part of the rows, as once, few or many counts, or as a class when the clone is expanded.

V gene	D gene	J gene	clone size	CDR3 protein	CDR3 DNA
TRBV12-3/TRBV12-4	-	TRBJ1-1	-	CASRTVDMNTEAFF	TGTGCCAGCAGGACAGTAGACATGAACACTGAAGCTTTCTTT
TRBV5-1	-	TRBJ2-7	-	CASSLSPRAYEQYF	TGCGCCAGCAGCTTGTCTCCCAGGGCCTACGAGCAGTACTTC
TRBV6-5	-	TRBJ2-5	-	CASSYPGDQETQYF	TGTGCCAGCAGTTACCCAGGGGACCAAGAGACCCAGTACTTC
TRBV20-1	TRBD1	TRBJ1-5	few	CSARDGRGLGQPQHF	TGCAGTGCTAGAGATGGGAGGGGGCTGGGTCAGCCCCAGCATTTT
TRBV5-1	TRBD2	TRBJ2-1	-	CASSRETSGGTYNEQFF	TGCGCCAGCAGCAGAGAGACTAGCGGGGGGACCTACAATGAGCAGTTCTTC
TRBV5-1	-	TRBJ2-7	-	CASSLEGRTAYEQYF	TGCGCCAGCAGCTTGGAAGGCAGGACCGCCTACGAGCAGTACTTC
TRBV5-1	-	TRBJ2-7	once	CASSLVGGGPSYEQYF	TGCGCCAGCAGCTTGGTGGGCGGGGGCCCTTCCTACGAGCAGTACTTC
TRBV7-2	-	TRBJ1-5	-	CASSSGDGYNQPQHF	TGTGCCAGCTCCTCGGGGGACGGCTACAATCAGCCCCAGCATTTT
TRBV7-2	-	TRBJ2-1	-	CASSPRRGLPYNEQFF	TGTGCCAGCAGCCCTCGGAGGGGACTGCCCTACAATGAGCAGTTCTTC
TRBV20-1	TRBD2	TRBJ2-1	few	CSAQRGGNNEQFF	TGCAGTGCGCAGCGGGGGGGCAACAATGAGCAGTTCTTC
TRBV20-1	-	TRBJ2-7	many	CSARGDVTYEQYF	TGCAGTGCTAGGGGGGACGTAACCTACGAGCAGTACTTC